This entry lists 32 T cell receptor beta chains sequenced from one sample in a study of T cells in Graves' hyperthyroidism and ophthalmopathy. The TCR beta CDR3 regions underwent amplification using RNA transcripts as the source. HTBI primers were employed in a first-round RT-PCR of the TCR CDR3. TCRdb itself ran the multiplex PCR reads through MiXCR, one entry per CDR3 protein. Of 300,000 to 500,000 distinct CDR3 sequences in the sample, about an eighth are singletons; the top ten hold 25% to 30%. Sequencing was performed on blood. These receptors originate from a man aged 50-60 years with Graves' ophthalmopathy.

V gene TRBV9 combines with J gene TRBJ2-7, with 10 bases that match TRBD2. This CDR3 has 17 amino acids. Trimming took 0 bases from V and 7 from J; bases not matched to a gene: 13. Germline CDR1 is SGDLS and CDR2 is YYNGEE. The CDR3 sequence is CASSVGPGLAGGHEQYF. DNA of the CDR3: TGTGCCAGCAGCGTAGGGCCGGGATTAGCGGGAGGTCATGAGCAGTACTTC.

The chain joins TRBV27 to TRBJ2-1, with D hard to call. The CDR3 runs 12 residues. Trimming left V 5 bases short and J 11 bases short, with 13 bases between. Germline V gene sequence: CDR1 MNHEY, CDR2 SMNVEV (reference sequence). The CDR3 DNA follows: TGTGCCAGCAGTCGTCCGACATTTAAGCAGTTCTTC. It codes for CASSRPTFKQFF.

In its sample, this clonotype was seen a few times. The chain's CDR3 is CASSYAGGSNEKLFF. The CDR3 DNA reads TGTGCCAGCAGCTACGCCGGAGGCAGTAATGAAAAACTGTTTTTT. The V and J genes are TRBV6-1 and TRBJ1-4; D is ambiguous. V was clipped by 6 bases and J by 4 bases, with 15 bases between them. CDR3 length: 15 amino acids. CDR1 and CDR2 (germline): MNHNS, SASEGT.

This clonotype was counted between two and nine times. The chain links TRBV29-1 to TRBJ1-1; 11 bases agree with TRBD1. Germline V gives CDR1 SQVTM, CDR2 ANQGSEA. The CDR3 runs 14 residues. Trimming cost V 7 bases and J 0 bases; bases outside gene matches: 4. Here the CDR3 reads CSDGQGAMNTEAFF. For the CDR3, the DNA is TGCAGCGACGGACAGGGGGCGATGAACACTGAAGCTTTCTTT.

This clonotype was observed many times. J is TRBJ1-1 and V is TRBV5-1; 7 nucleotides align to TRBD1. The germline CDR1 and CDR2 sequences are SGHRS and YFSETQ. This CDR3 is 16 amino acids long. J lost 0 bases, V lost 3 bases, and 8 bases had no gene match. The CDR3 sequence is CASSSRDSSMNTEAFF. In DNA, the CDR3 is TGCGCCAGCAGCTCAAGGGACAGTTCCATGAACACTGAAGCTTTCTTT.

This clonotype showed up just a few times. The chain employs TRBV29-1 and TRBJ2-1, with 13 bases identical to TRBD2. The CDR3 consists of 20 residues. Trimming at V came to 0 bases and at J to 6 bases, leaving 17 bases not matched to a gene. Germline V gene lookup returns CDR1 SQVTM and CDR2 ANQGSEA. CDR3 DNA: TGCAGCGTTGAAGATCTTCCTTACACTCCCGGGACTAGCGGGATCAATGAGCAGTTCTTC. The encoded protein is CSVEDLPYTPGTSGINEQFF.

This clonotype appeared many times. The gene calls are TRBV11-3 and TRBJ1-1; no firm D call. CDR1 is SGHNT and CDR2 is YENEEA in the germline V gene. CDR3 length: 14 residues. V lost 3 bases to trimming and J lost 1 base, with 9 bases between them. CDR3 protein: CASSFGTSNTEAFF. As DNA, the CDR3 is TGTGCCAGCAGCTTCGGCACCTCGAACACTGAAGCTTTCTTT.

This clonotype was found a few times. The V call is TRBV12-3 or TRBV12-4, the J call TRBJ2-7, with 11 bases identical to TRBD1. The V segment lost 7 bases and the J segment 8 bases; nucleotides outside the gene matches: 7. The CDR3 totals 13 residues. The CDR3 DNA sequence: TGTGCCAGCAACCCCGGGACAGGGGGAAAGCAGTACTTC. Residues: CASNPGTGGKQYF.

This clonotype was counted at least ten times. The rearrangement links TRBV24-1 to TRBJ2-1; 9 bases map to TRBD1. Looked up from germline, CDR1 is KGHDR and CDR2 is SFDVKD. This CDR3 contains 16 residues. Trimming removed 1 base from V and 5 bases from J; junction bases left unmatched: 5. Written as DNA, the CDR3 is TGTGCCACCAGTGATTTAGGGGACAGGGCTAACAATGAGCAGTTCTTC. As protein: CATSDLGDRANNEQFF.

This clonotype appeared a few times. This chain connects TRBV24-1 to TRBJ1-2; 7 bases are a match to TRBD1. Germline lookup yields CDR1 KGHDR and CDR2 SFDVKD. The CDR3 loop spans 13 amino acids. The V and J ends lost 5 bases and 6 bases, in that order; junction bases with no gene match: 5. CDR3: CATSGDRSDGYTF. The CDR3 DNA follows: TGTGCCACCAGTGGGGACAGAAGTGATGGCTACACCTTC.

This clonotype has just a few counts. The chain combines TRBV4-1 with TRBJ1-4, with 7 positions matching TRBD1. CDR3 length equals 16 residues. Germline assignment: CDR1 MGHRA and CDR2 YSYEKL. Trimming at V came to 1 base and at J to 3 bases, leaving 5 bases not matched to a gene. The DNA of the CDR3 is TGCGCCAGCAGCCAAGTAAGGGGGCGATCTAATGAAAAACTGTTTTTT. Translating it yields CASSQVRGRSNEKLFF.

There are many counts of this clonotype. The chain couples TRBV7-9 to TRBJ2-3; 7 bases are shared with TRBD1. Germline V lookup: CDR1 SEHNR, CDR2 FQNEAQ (reference sequence). There are 15 residues in the CDR3. V was pared by 5 bases and J by 2 bases, with 7 bases of the junction left unmatched. CDR3 sequence (DNA): TGTGCCAGCAGCAGAAGGACAGGTCTCACAGATACGCAGTATTTT. It codes for CASSRRTGLTDTQYF. Looking up the rest from reference TRBV7-9 and TRBJ2-3 gives the full variable domain: DTGVSQNPRHKITKRGQNVTFRCDPISEHNRLYWYRQTLGQGPEFLTYFQNEAQLEKSRLLSDRFSAERPKGSFSTLEIQRTEQGDSAMYLCASSRRTGLTDTQYFGPGTRLTVL.

This clonotype came up once. The rearrangement links TRBV25-1 to TRBJ2-3; D is possibly TRBD1 (6 bases). Trimming shortened V by 8 bases and J by 0 bases, and 18 bases separated the two germline ends. Germline V lookup: CDR1 MGHDK, CDR2 SYGVNS. The CDR3 is 16 residues long. The chain's CDR3 is CASATGTPLSTDTQYF. The CDR3 DNA is TGTGCCAGCGCGACGGGGACACCGCTGAGCACAGATACGCAGTATTTT.

In its sample, this clonotype was seen many times. The gene calls are TRBV29-1 and TRBJ1-1; maybe TRBD1 (5 bases). V was trimmed by 4 bases and J by 3 bases, leaving 12 bases between them. The CDR3 covers 13 residues. CDR1 is SQVTM, CDR2 ANQGSEA, per germline. The CDR3 bases are TGCAGCGTTGCGGAGTGGGGGGACACTGAAGCTTTCTTT. Its translation is CSVAEWGDTEAFF.

In its sample, this clonotype was seen many times. V gene TRBV5-5 combines with J gene TRBJ1-1; D is possibly TRBD1 (6 bases). The germline gives CDR1 SGHKS, CDR2 YYEKEE (reference sequence). The V end lost 0 bases, the J end lost 5 bases, and 11 bases lay between the germline ends. This CDR3 has 14 amino acids. CDR3 region: CASSLEGGLTEAFF. The CDR3 DNA follows: TGTGCCAGCAGCTTGGAAGGGGGGTTAACTGAAGCTTTCTTT.

With respect to this clonotype: One junction end disagrees with the germline gene, perhaps due to a read error. V usage is TRBV18 and J usage is TRBJ1-5; 7 bases fit TRBD1. Germline lookup yields CDR1 KGHSH and CDR2 LQKENI. The CDR3 length is 14 residues. The chain's CDR3 is CTSSPPQGNQPQHF. DNA for the CDR3: TGTACCAGCTCACCTCCACAGGGGAACCAGCCCCAGCATTTT. The whole variable domain, filled in from reference TRBV18 and TRBJ1-5, reads NAGVMQNPRHLVRRRGQEARLRCSPMKGHSHVYWYRQLPEEGLKFMVYLQKENIIDESGMPKERFSAEFPKEGPSILRIQQVVRGDSAAYFCTSSPPQGNQPQHFGDGTRLSIL.

Comment on this clonotype: A much larger clone is a single base away; this may be a read error. This rearrangement joins TRBV5-1 to TRBJ1-4, with a possible D match to TRBD1 (5 bases). Germline V CDR1 and CDR2: SGHRS, YFSETQ. The length of the CDR3 is 14 residues. The CDR3 loop reads CASGLEGREEKLFF. The CDR3 DNA is TGCGCCAGCGGCTTGGAGGGACGGGAAGAAAAACTGTTTTTT.

This clonotype was detected many times. The rearrangement links TRBV12-3 or TRBV12-4 to TRBJ2-1, with TRBD2 matching 11 bases. This CDR3 region has 15 residues. The V segment lost 6 bases and the J segment 9 bases; nucleotides outside the gene matches: 10. The CDR3 DNA reads as TGTGCCAGCAGACCAACTAGCGGGAGCTTGGCTGAGCAGTTCTTC. Protein sequence: CASRPTSGSLAEQFF.

V usage is TRBV20-1 and J usage is TRBJ2-3; the D gene is possibly TRBD2 (6 bases). The germline CDR1 and CDR2 sequences are DFQATT and SNEGSKA (reference sequence). This CDR3 spans 14 amino acids. V lost 1 base, J lost 1 base, and 9 bases lay in between. The CDR3 DNA reads TGCAGTGCTAGAGCGGGAGACCGCACAGATACGCAGTATTTT. Its translation is CSARAGDRTDTQYF.

Many counts were recorded for this clonotype. DNA of the CDR3: TGTGCCAGCAGCCTGACTAGCCATCACAATGAGCAGTTCTTC. It codes for CASSLTSHHNEQFF. The chain links TRBV28 to TRBJ2-1, with 7 bases aligning to TRBD2. With V trimmed by 6 bases and J by 5 bases, 7 bases remained unmatched. Per germline, CDR1 MDHEN and CDR2 SYDVKM. CDR3 length: 14 amino acids.

CDR3: CASELHFSSYNEQFF. In DNA, the CDR3 is TGTGCCAGCGAGTTACACTTTAGCTCCTACAATGAGCAGTTCTTC. The chain links TRBV6-5 to TRBJ2-1; D gene unclear. Trimming removed 8 bases from V and 0 bases from J, with 14 bases in between. CDR1 and CDR2 from the germline V gene are MNHEY and SVGAGI. The CDR3 has 15 residues.

This clonotype was observed at least ten times. The V gene is TRBV30, the J gene TRBJ1-1; D is undetermined. Trimming shortened V by 8 bases and J by 0 bases, and 19 bases separated the two germline ends. The CDR3 extends over 15 amino acids. Germline CDR1 is GTSNPN and CDR2 is SVGIG (reference sequence). CDR3 loop: CAGTVEAIMNTEAFF. Here the CDR3 DNA reads TGTGCCGGTACAGTAGAAGCTATCATGAACACTGAAGCTTTCTTT.

This clonotype was recorded many times. The rearrangement links TRBV28 to TRBJ2-6; 8 nucleotides align to TRBD1. The CDR3 has 18 residues. V dropped 1 base and J dropped 2; count of bases not matched to a gene: 7. CDR1 and CDR2 (germline): MDHEN, SYDVKM. Here the CDR3 reads CASSLYYRGLTGANVLTF. The DNA for the CDR3 is TGTGCCAGCAGTTTATATTACAGGGGGTTGACTGGGGCCAACGTCCTGACTTTC.

Many counts were recorded for this clonotype. The chain recombines TRBV2 with TRBJ2-3; no firm D call. Trimming cost V 7 bases and J 5 bases, with 10 bases left between them. Germline V gene data show CDR1 as SNHLY and CDR2 as FYNNEI. The CDR3 loop spans 12 amino acids. The CDR3, as DNA: TGTGCCAGCAATGGAGTCGGAGATACGCAGTATTTT. This codes for CASNGVGDTQYF.

This clonotype is a singleton in its sample. J is TRBJ1-4 and V is TRBV29-1; D is uncertain. This CDR3 region has 13 residues. The V gene's germline CDR1 is SQVTM and CDR2 ANQGSEA. Trimming pared 6 bases from V and 0 bases from J, leaving 8 bases between. Here the CDR3 DNA reads TGCAGCGTAGGATTTTCAACTAATGAAAAACTGTTTTTT. This translates into CSVGFSTNEKLFF.

This clonotype was recorded at least ten times. V and J are TRBV7-6 and TRBJ2-7; D call uncertain. This CDR3 region has 15 residues. Germline values: CDR1 SGHVS, CDR2 FNYEAQ. Trimming cost V 1 base and J 2 bases, with 12 bases left between them. In DNA, the CDR3 is TGTGCCAGCAGCTTAGGACACGCCGGGCCCTACGAGCAGTACTTC. Translation gives CASSLGHAGPYEQYF.

This clonotype was seen a few times. This chain uses TRBV2 with TRBJ2-1; 10 nucleotides match TRBD2. Trimming cost V 6 bases and J 9 bases; bases outside gene matches: 8. The V gene's germline CDR1 is SNHLY and CDR2 FYNNEI. The CDR3 sequence is 14 residues long. CDR3 sequence reads: CASRARLAGVEQFF. CDR3 DNA: TGTGCCAGCAGGGCCCGCCTAGCGGGAGTTGAGCAGTTCTTC.

The gene calls are TRBV20-1 and TRBJ2-3, with 12 positions matching TRBD2. The CDR3 contains 18 residues. J lost 6 bases, V lost 3 bases, and 16 bases had no gene match. Germline assignment: CDR1 DFQATT and CDR2 SNEGSKA (reference sequence). This CDR3 is CSASSFLAGGPGSDTQYF. Written as DNA, the CDR3 is TGCAGTGCTAGTTCGTTCCTAGCGGGAGGGCCAGGGTCCGATACGCAGTATTTT.

This clonotype was counted at least ten times. The gene calls are TRBV6-1 and TRBJ1-5; 7 positions agree with TRBD1. CDR3 length: 15 residues. CDR1 is MNHNS and CDR2 is SASEGT in the germline V gene. Unmatched junction bases numbered 8, after V lost 4 bases and J lost 5 bases. This CDR3 is CASSVSGGIHQPQHF. The CDR3 nucleotides are TGTGCCAGCAGTGTCTCAGGGGGGATCCATCAGCCCCAGCATTTT.

This clonotype came up many times. The chain combines TRBV11-2 with TRBJ2-1; perhaps TRBD1 as D (6 bases). Germline values: CDR1 SGHAT, CDR2 FQNNGV. Deletions cut 6 bases from V and 7 bases from J, with 19 bases between. This CDR3 is 15 amino acids long. The CDR3 DNA reads as TGTGCCAGCAGGATAAGAGGGGGTGGTGTAAATGAGCAGTTCTTC. Protein sequence: CASRIRGGGVNEQFF.

This clonotype was found many times. This chain joins TRBV28 and TRBJ2-1; 14 positions match TRBD2. The CDR3 has 18 residues. Trimming at V came to 6 bases and at J to 4 bases, leaving 11 bases not matched to a gene. CDR1 and CDR2 from the germline V gene are MDHEN and SYDVKM. CDR3 sequence reads: CASSPKPGLAGAYNEQFF. The CDR3 DNA reads TGTGCCAGCAGCCCGAAGCCGGGACTAGCGGGAGCGTACAATGAGCAGTTCTTC.

In its sample, this clonotype was seen a few times. The genes are TRBV4-1 and TRBJ2-7; 10 nucleotides match TRBD2. Looked up from germline, CDR1 is MGHRA and CDR2 is YSYEKL. This CDR3 is 16 amino acids long. V was pared by 0 bases and J by 0 bases, with 2 bases of the junction left unmatched. The CDR3 DNA is TGCGCCAGCAGCCAAGATCCTAGCGGGAGCTCCTACGAGCAGTACTTC. Amino acids: CASSQDPSGSSYEQYF.